This T cell receptor beta chain came from a study of HIV-infected children after antiretroviral therapy interruption. Study as a whole: Samples from the continuous-treatment group were taken at weeks 0, 48 and 150.

Stated treatment: PENTA 11 planned treatment interruption arm or continuous ART arm. The CDR3 totals 14 residues. V trimming: 5 bases; J trimming: 6 bases; junction bases outside the gene matches: 6. The V gene's germline CDR1 is SNHLY and CDR2 FYNNEI. This clonotype was observed a handful of times. What it recognizes is unknown. Study-level results: Naive CD4+ Gini coefficient rose by interruption end, suggesting clonal expansion.

The TCR library was built from RNA with a 3' RACE protocol and unique molecular identifiers. One entry per CDR3 protein results from TCRdb running MiXCR on the 3' RACE reads. The top ten hold roughly 0.7% of the sample, which has around 50,000 distinct CDR3 sequences, around 4.1% seen once. Sequencing was performed on CD45RA+ CD4+ T cells from PBMCs, pooled from several time points, taken from a donor given antiretroviral therapy, either interrupted or continuous. Subset: naive CD4+ CD45RA+ CD45RO- T cells. This TCR derives from a pool of human donors with HIV. The chain links TRBV2 to TRBJ1-5; 8 bases are a match to TRBD1. The chain's CDR3 is CASSRQGSFQPQHF. In nucleotides, the CDR3 is TGTGCCAGCAGTAGACAGGGGTCTTTTCAGCCCCAGCATTTT. Variable domain in full (rest from reference TRBV2 and TRBJ1-5): EPEVTQTPSHQVTQMGQEVILRCVPISNHLYFYWYRQILGQKVEFLVSFYNNEISEKSEIFDDQFSVERPDGSNFTLKIRSTKLEDSAMYFCASSRQGSFQPQHFGDGTRLSIL.